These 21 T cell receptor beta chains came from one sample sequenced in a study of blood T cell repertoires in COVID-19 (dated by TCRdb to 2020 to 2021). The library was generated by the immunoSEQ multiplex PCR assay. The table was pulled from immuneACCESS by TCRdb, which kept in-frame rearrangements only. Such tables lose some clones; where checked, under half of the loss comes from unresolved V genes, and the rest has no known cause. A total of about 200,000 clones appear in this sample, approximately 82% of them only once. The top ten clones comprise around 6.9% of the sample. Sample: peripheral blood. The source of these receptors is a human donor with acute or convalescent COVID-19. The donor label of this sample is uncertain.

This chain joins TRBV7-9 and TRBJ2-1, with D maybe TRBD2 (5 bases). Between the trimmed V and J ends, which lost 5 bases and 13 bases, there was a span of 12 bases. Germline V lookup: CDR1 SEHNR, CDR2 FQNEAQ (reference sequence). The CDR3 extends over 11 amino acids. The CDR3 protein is CASSSTRIQFF. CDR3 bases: TGTGCCAGCAGCAGCACTAGGATTCAGTTCTTC.

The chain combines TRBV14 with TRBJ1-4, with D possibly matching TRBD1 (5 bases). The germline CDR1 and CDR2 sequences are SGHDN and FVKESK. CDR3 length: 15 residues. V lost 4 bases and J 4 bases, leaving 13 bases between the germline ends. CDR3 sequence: CASSLGGLNNEKLFF. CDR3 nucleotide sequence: TGTGCCAGCAGCCTGGGGGGACTGAATAATGAAAAACTGTTTTTT.

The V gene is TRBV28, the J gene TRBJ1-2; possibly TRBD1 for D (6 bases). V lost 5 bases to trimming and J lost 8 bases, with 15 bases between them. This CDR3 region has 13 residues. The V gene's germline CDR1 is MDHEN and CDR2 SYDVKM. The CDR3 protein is CASSPTGSRGYTF. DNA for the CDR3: TGTGCCAGCAGTCCTACAGGGTCCCGGGGCTACACCTTC.

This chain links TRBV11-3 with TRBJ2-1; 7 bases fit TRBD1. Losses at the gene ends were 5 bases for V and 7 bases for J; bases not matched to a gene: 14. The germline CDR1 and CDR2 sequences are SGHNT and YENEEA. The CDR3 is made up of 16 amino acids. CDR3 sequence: CASSTGQARGINEQFF. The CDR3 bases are TGTGCCAGCAGCACCGGACAGGCCCGGGGCATAAATGAGCAGTTCTTC.

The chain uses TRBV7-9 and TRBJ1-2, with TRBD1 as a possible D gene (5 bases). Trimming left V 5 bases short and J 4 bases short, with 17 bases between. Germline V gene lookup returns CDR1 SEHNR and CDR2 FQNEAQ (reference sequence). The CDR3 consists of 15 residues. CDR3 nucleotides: TGTGCCAGCAGCCTGGGGGGTGGCAAGGGCTATGGCTACACCTTC. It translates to CASSLGGGKGYGYTF.

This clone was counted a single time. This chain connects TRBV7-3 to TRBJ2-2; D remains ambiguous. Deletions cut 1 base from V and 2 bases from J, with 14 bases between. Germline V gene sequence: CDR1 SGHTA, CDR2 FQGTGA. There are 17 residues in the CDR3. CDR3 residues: CASSLRRGGANTGELFF. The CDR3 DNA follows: TGTGCCAGCAGCTTAAGAAGAGGCGGAGCTAACACCGGGGAGCTGTTTTTT.

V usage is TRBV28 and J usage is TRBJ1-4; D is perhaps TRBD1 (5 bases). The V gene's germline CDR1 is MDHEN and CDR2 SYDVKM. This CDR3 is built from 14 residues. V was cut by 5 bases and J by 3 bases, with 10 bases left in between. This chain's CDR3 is CASSGRGANEKLFF. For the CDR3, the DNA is TGTGCCAGCAGTGGGAGGGGAGCTAATGAAAAACTGTTTTTT. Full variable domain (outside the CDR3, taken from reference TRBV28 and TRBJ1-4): DVKVTQSSRYLVKRTGEKVFLECVQDMDHENMFWYRQDPGLGLRLIYFSYDVKMKEKGDIPEGYSVSREKKERFSLILESASTNQTSMYLCASSGRGANEKLFFGSGTQLSVL.

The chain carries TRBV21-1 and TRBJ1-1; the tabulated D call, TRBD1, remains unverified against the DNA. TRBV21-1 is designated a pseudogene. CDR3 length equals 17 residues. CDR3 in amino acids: CASSALRDRGRSTEAFF. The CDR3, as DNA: TGTGCCAGCAGCGCCCTTCGGGACAGGGGTAGGAGCACTGAAGCTTTCTTT.

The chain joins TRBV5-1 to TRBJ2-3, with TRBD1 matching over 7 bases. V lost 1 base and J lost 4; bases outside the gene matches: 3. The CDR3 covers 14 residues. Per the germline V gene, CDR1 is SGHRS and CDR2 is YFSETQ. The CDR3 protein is CASSLRQGPDTQYF. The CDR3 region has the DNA TGCGCCAGCAGCTTGCGACAGGGCCCAGATACGCAGTATTTT.

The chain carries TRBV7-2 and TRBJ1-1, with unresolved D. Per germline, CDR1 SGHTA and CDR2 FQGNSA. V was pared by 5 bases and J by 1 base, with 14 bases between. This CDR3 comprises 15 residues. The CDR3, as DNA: TGTGCCAGCAGCCCAGCGGGCACCCGGAACACTGAAGCTTTCTTT. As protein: CASSPAGTRNTEAFF.

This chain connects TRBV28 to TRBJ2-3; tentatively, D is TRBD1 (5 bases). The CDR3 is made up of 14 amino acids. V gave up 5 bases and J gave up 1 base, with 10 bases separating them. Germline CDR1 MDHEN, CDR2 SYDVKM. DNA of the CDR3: TGTGCCAGCAGTCTCCTAGGGGGCACAGATACGCAGTATTTT. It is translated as CASSLLGGTDTQYF.

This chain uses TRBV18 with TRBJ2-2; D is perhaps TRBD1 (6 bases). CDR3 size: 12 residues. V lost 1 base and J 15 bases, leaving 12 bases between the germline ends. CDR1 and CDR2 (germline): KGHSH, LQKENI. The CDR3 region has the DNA TGTGCCAGCTCACCACGGGACACGGTAGTGTTTTTT. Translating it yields CASSPRDTVVFF.

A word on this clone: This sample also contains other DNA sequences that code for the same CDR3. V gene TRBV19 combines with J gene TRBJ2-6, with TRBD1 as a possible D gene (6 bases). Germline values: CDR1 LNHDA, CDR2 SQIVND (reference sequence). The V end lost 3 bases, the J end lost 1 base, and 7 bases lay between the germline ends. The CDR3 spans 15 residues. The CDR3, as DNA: TGTGCCAGTAGTATCAGGGGATCTGGGGCCAACGTCCTGACTTTC. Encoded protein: CASSIRGSGANVLTF.

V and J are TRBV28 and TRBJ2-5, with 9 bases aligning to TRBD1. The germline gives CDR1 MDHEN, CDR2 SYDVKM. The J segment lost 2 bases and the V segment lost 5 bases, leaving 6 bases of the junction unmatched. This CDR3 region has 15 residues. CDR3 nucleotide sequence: TGTGCCAGCAGTGGGAACAGGGGGCGGCAAGAGACCCAGTACTTC. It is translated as CASSGNRGRQETQYF. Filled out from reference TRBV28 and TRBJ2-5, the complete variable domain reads DVKVTQSSRYLVKRTGEKVFLECVQDMDHENMFWYRQDPGLGLRLIYFSYDVKMKEKGDIPEGYSVSREKKERFSLILESASTNQTSMYLCASSGNRGRQETQYFGPGTRLLVL.

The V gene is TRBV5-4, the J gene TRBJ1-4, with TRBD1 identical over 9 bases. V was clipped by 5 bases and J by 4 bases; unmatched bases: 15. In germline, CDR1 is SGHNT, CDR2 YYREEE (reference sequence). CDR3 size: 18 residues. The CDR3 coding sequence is TGTGCCAGCAGACACCGGGACAGGGTTCCGGGGGGTAATGAAAAACTGTTTTTT. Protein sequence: CASRHRDRVPGGNEKLFF.

CDR3 DNA: TGTGCCAGTAGGACAGCCTATGGCACAGATACGCAGTATTTT. This gives the protein CASRTAYGTDTQYF. The rearrangement uses TRBV10-3 and TRBJ2-3; TRBD1 might be the D (6 bases). This CDR3 is built from 14 residues. Trimming pared 10 bases from V and 1 base from J, leaving 15 bases between. Germline assignment: CDR1 ENHRY and CDR2 SYGVKD.

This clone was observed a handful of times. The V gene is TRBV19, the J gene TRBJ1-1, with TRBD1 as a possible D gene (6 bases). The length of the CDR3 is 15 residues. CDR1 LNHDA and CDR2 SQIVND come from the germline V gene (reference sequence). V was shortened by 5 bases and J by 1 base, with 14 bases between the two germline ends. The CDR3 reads CASSPTGYRNTEAFF. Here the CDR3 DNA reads TGTGCCAGTAGTCCAACAGGGTATCGGAACACTGAAGCTTTCTTT.

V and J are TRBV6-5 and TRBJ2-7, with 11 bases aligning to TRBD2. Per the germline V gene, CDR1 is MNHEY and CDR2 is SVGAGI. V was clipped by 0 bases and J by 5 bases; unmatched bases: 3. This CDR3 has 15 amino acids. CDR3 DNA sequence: TGTGCCAGCAGTTACTCGAGACTAGCGGGGAACGAGCAGTACTTC. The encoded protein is CASSYSRLAGNEQYF.

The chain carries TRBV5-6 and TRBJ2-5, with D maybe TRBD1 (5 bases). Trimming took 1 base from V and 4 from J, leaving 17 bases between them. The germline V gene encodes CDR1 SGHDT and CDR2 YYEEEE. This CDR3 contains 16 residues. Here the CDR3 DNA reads TGTGCCAGCAGCTTGTGGCGACAGACAGAGAGAGAGACCCAGTACTTC. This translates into CASSLWRQTERETQYF.

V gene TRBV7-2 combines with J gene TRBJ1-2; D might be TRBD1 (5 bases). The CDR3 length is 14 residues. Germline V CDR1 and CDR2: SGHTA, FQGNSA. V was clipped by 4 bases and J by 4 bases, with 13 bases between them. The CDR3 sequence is CASSSSRGGYGYTF. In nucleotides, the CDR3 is TGTGCCAGCAGCTCCAGTAGGGGCGGCTATGGCTACACCTTC.

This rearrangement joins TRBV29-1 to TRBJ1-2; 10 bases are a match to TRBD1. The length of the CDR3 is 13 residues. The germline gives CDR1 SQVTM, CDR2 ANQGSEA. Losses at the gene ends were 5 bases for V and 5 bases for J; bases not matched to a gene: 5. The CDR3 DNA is TGCAGCGTTCGACAGGGGGCAGGGTATGGCTACACCTTC. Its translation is CSVRQGAGYGYTF.